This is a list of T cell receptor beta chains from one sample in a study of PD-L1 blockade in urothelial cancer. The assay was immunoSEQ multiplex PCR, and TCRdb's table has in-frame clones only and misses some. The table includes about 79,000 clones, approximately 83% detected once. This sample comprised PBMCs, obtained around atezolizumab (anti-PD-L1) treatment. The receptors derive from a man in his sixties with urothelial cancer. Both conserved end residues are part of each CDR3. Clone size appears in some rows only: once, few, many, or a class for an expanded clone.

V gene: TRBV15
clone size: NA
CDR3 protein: CATSRAWPEQETQYF

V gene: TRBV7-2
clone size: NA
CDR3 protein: CASSLDRPGHNSGEQFF

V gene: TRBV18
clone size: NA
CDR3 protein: CASSPGSSYNSPLHF

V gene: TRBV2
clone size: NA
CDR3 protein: CASSEGRLAGGRETQYF

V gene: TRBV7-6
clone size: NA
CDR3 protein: CASSLAGETQYF

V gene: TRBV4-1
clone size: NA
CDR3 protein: CASSRTTSGGYNLTQYF

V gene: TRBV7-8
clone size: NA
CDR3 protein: CASSFRDTRTDTQYF

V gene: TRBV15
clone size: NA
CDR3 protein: CATSRGPGYYGYTF

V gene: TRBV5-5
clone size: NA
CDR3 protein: CASSFIRQGLSYNEKLFF

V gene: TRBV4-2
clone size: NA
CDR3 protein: CASSQAPVSGINEQFF

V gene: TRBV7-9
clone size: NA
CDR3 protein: CASSLQGIVNEKLFF

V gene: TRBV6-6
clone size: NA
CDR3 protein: CASSQGGGYTF

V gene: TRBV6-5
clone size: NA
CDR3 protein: CASRAPKPSGNTIYF

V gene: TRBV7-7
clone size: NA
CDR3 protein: CASSVARGQGETQYF

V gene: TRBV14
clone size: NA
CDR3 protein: CASSQGGQGVARTNEKLFF

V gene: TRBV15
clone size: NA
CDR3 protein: CATSRGLLDEQYF

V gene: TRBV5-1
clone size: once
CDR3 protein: CASSLTPGERTYNSPLHF

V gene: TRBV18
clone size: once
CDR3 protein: CASSPFGNLATLANSPLHF

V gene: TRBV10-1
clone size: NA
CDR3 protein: CASSGTGRGTEAFF

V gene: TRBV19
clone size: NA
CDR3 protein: CASSIDTNYGYTF

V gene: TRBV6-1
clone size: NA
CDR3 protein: CASSRGDGNSPLHF

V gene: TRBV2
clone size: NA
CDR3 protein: CASSEALEGNQPQHF

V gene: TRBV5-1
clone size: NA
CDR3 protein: CASSLVDGGYTF

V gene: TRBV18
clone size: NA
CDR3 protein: CASSPMTGGTQYF

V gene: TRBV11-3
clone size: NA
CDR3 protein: CASSLEGGYGYTF

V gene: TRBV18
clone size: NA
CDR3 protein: CASSPDPLPTGVLTF

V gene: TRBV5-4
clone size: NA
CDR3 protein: CASSVAGGTEAFF

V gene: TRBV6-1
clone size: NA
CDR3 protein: CASRQGVGNTIYF

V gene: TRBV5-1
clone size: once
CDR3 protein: CASSSSGGGEETQYF

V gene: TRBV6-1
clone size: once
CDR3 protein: CASSGQGISNQPQHF

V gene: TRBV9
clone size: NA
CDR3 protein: CASSVGRQGPQEKLFF

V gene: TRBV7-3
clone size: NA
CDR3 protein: CASRASSYNEQFF

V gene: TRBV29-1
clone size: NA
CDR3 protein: CSAHGQGRYEQYF

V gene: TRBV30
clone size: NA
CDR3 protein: CAWSGQRGLKNIQYF

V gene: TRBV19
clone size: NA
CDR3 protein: CASSAGSSGGNTEAFF

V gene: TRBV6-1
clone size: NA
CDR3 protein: CASSRNAADIQYF